The entry that follows covers one TCR beta chain sequence. The data were taken from a study of blood T cell repertoires in COVID-19. Study information: T cells, B-cell-depleted T cells, or PBMCs supplied cDNA or gDNA.

The CDR3 has 14 amino acids. Germline CDR1 reads MGHRA; CDR2 reads YSYEKL. Trimming at V came to 4 bases and at J to 4 bases, leaving 1 base not matched to a gene. Here immunoSEQ multiplex PCR was the method, and the copy in TCRdb shows in-frame clones only, minus some. This sample has nearly 40,000 clones, with around four fifths found just once. This sequence originates from a man aged 45-60 years with active or convalescent COVID-19. The sample consisted of peripheral blood. The chain uses TRBV4-1 and TRBJ2-7; 13 nucleotides match TRBD2. Here the CDR3 reads CASSLGLAGYEQYF. For the CDR3, the DNA is TGCGCCAGCAGCCTGGGACTAGCGGGGTACGAGCAGTACTTC.